This T cell receptor (beta chain) was captured in a study of blood T cell repertoires in COVID-19. As for the study in general: Either two negative PCRs, clearance, or symptom resolution qualified Cohort 3 donors as recovered. The study drew acute and convalescent COVID-19 samples from the United States, Italy and Spain.

Clinical history reported by participants formed the basis on which cohorts were assigned. Per the original data handling: Scientists estimated how many nucleated cells there were by amplifying reference gene primers. The assay was immunoSEQ multiplex PCR, and TCRdb's table has in-frame clones only and misses some. Clonal size and the V and J genes are those of that table, whereas D and trimming came from the DNA. This table holds around 360,000 clones, about 89% found once. Germline V gene sequence: CDR1 SGHAT, CDR2 FQNNGV. V was pared by 2 bases and J by 4 bases, with 6 bases between. The CDR3 is made up of 13 amino acids.

J is TRBJ2-1 and V is TRBV11-2; D not resolved. The sequenced sample consisted of PBMCs or T cells enriched from blood (not recorded which). The TCR was taken from a middle-aged man in a cohort exposed to, infected with or recovered from COVID-19 (not recorded which). CDR3 residues: CASSLKQYNEQFF. CDR3 in DNA: TGTGCCAGCAGCTTAAAACAGTACAATGAGCAGTTCTTC.